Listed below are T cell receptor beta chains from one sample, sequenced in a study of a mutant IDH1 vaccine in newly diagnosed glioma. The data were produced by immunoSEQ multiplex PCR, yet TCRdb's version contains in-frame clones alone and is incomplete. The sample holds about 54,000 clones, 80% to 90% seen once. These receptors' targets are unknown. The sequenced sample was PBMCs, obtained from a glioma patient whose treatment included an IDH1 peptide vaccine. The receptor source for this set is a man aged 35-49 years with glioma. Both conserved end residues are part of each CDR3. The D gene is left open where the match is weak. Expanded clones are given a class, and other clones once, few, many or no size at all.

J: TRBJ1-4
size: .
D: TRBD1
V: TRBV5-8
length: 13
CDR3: CASARQGGEKLFF
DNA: TGTGCTTCAGCCCGACAGGGTGGTGAAAAACTGTTTTTT

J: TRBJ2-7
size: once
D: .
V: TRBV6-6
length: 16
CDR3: CASSYSTSPSPYEQYF
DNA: TGTGCCAGCAGCTACTCGACTAGTCCTTCTCCCTACGAGCAGTACTTC

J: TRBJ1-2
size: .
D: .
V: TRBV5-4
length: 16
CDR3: CASSLVRGEAGDGYTF
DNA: TGTGCCAGCAGCTTGGTCAGGGGCGAGGCCGGGGATGGCTACACCTTC

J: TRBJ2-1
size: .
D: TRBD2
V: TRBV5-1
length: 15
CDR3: CASSFTSGIYNEQFF
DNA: TGCGCCAGCAGCTTTACTAGCGGTATATACAATGAGCAGTTCTTC

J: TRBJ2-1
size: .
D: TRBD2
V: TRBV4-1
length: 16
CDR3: CASSPPGTSGRNEQFF
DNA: TGCGCCAGCAGCCCGCCAGGGACTAGCGGGAGGAATGAGCAGTTCTTC

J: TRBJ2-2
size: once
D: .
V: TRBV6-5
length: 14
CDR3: CASSYLGGTGELFF
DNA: TGTGCCAGCAGTTACTTGGGGGGAACCGGGGAGCTGTTTTTT

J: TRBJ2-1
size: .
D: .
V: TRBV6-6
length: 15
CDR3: CASSYSKGSTNEQFF
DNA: TGTGCCAGCAGTTACTCGAAAGGGTCGACCAATGAGCAGTTCTTC

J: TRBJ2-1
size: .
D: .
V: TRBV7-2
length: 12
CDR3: CASSPQGYEQFF
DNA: TGTGCCAGCAGCCCTCAGGGTTATGAGCAGTTCTTC

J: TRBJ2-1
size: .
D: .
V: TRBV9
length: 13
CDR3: CASSAEHYDEQFF
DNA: TGTGCCAGCAGCGCAGAACACTACGATGAGCAGTTCTTC

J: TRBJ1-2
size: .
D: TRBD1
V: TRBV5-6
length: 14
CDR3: CASSLLQGGYGYTF
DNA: TGTGCCAGCAGCTTGTTGCAGGGGGGCTATGGCTACACCTTC

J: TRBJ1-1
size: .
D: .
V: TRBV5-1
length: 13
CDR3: CASSRITGTEAFF
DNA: TGCGCCAGCAGCAGGATAACCGGGACTGAAGCTTTCTTT

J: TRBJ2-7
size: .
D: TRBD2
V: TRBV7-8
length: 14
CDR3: CASSLRAGVYEQYF
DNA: TGTGCCAGCAGCTTAAGAGCGGGAGTCTACGAGCAGTACTTC

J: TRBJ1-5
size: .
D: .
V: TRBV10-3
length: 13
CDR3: CAINGQRNQPQHF
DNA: TGTGCCATCAATGGACAGCGCAATCAGCCCCAGCATTTT

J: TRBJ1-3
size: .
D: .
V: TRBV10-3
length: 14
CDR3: CAISELGTGNTIYF
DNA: TGTGCCATCAGTGAATTGGGGACTGGAAACACCATATATTTT

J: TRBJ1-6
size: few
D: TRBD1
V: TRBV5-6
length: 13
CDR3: CASNRGRNSPLHF
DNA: TGTGCCAGCAACAGGGGGCGGAATTCACCCCTCCACTTT

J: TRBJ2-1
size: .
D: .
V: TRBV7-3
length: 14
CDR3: CASSPRKELSEQFF
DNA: TGTGCCAGCAGCCCCCGTAAAGAGCTTTCTGAGCAGTTCTTC

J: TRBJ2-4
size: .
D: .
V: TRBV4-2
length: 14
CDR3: CASSQEGGGDIQYF
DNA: TGTGCCAGCAGCCAAGAAGGAGGCGGGGACATTCAGTACTTC

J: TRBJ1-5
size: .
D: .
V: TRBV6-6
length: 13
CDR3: CASTGESNQPQHF
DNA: TGTGCCAGCACCGGGGAAAGCAATCAGCCCCAGCATTTT

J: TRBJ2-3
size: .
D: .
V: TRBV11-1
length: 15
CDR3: CASSTSSGRSDTQYF
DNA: TGTGCCAGCAGCACCTCCAGCGGAAGAAGCGATACGCAGTATTTT

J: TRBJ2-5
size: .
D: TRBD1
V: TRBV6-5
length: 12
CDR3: CASRQGAETQYF
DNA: TGTGCCAGCAGGCAGGGGGCAGAGACCCAGTACTTC

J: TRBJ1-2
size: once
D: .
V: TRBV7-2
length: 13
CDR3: CASSPRGVIGYTF
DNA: TGTGCCAGCAGCCCCCGCGGTGTAATTGGCTACACCTTC

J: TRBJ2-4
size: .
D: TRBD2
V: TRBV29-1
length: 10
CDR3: CSVREGIQYF
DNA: TGCAGCGTCCGGGAGGGAATTCAGTACTTC

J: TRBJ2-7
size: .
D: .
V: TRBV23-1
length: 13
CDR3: CASSQSKVGQQYF
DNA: TGCGCCAGCAGTCAATCGAAGGTGGGTCAGCAGTACTTC

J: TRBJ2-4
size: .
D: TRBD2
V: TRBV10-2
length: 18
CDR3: CASSSRLAFYLAKNIQYF
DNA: TGCGCCAGCAGTTCGCGACTAGCGTTCTATCTAGCCAAAAACATTCAGTACTTC

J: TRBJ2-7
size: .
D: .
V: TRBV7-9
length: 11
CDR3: CASSQAYEQYF
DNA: TGTGCCAGCAGCCAAGCCTACGAGCAGTACTTC

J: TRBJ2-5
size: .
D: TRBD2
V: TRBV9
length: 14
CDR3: CASSRGTREETQYF
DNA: TGTGCCAGCAGCAGAGGGACTAGAGAGGAGACCCAGTACTTC

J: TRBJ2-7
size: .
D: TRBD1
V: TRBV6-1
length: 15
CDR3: CASSFPLRTGGEQYF
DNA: TGTGCCAGCAGCTTTCCCCTTAGGACAGGGGGCGAGCAGTACTTC

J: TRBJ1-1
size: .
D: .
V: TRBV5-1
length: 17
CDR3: CASTRVLDRQVATEAFF
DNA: TGCGCCAGCACCCGCGTTCTGGACCGACAGGTTGCCACTGAAGCTTTCTTT

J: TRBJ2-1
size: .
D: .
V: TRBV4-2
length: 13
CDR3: CASSQDGWNEQFF
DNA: TGTGCCAGCAGCCAAGATGGCTGGAATGAGCAGTTCTTC

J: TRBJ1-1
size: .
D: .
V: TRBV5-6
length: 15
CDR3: CASSLIGDLNTEAFF
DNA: TGTGCCAGCAGCTTAATTGGGGACTTAAACACTGAAGCTTTCTTT

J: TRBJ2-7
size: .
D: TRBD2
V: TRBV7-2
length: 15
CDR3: CASSLTSGRAEEQYF
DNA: TGTGCCAGCAGCTTAACGAGCGGGAGGGCCGAAGAGCAGTACTTC